This note documents a single T cell receptor beta chain sequence. Its recognized antigen is unknown. No quality values exist for individual bases; no much larger clone is one base distant. The data are from a study of shared clonotypes between healthy human individuals (dated by TCRdb to 2020 to 2022). Background for the entire study: The cohort comprised a couple of women and a few men aged 18 to 49 years. For each donor, CD4 naive and CD4 memory were each run on three plates, CD8 naive on two plates, and CD8 memory on one plate. The study deeply sequenced blood TCR repertoires of about 5 healthy adults to estimate repertoire size and the extent of clonotype sharing between individuals. Per donor, leukapheresis produced somewhere between about 0.85 and 8.9 billion PBMCs. To increase sequencing depth and limit assay-specific biases, TCR repertoire library preparation and sequencing were carried out by different laboratories using diverse techniques.

Using the deep immunoSEQ assay, TCR CDR3 regions were amplified from genomic DNA by multiplex PCR. Extracted genomic DNA from each cell subset was distributed evenly across all wells of several immunoSEQ 96-well plates, and each plate was treated as a replicate. For sorted subsets, roughly 200 ng of genomic DNA, equivalent to 25,000 to 35,000 T cell genomes, went into each replicate PCR. The purified libraries were quantified using a Qubit 3.0 fluorometer, sized with a Bioanalyzer 2100, and then quantified again using the KAPA Library Quantification kit. A separate single-read 150-cycle Illumina NextSeq 550 flow cell was used to sequence each immunoSEQ 96-well plate. The study's processing was this. Because the immunoSEQ output included only junctional sequences and no quality scores, the filtering could not be the same as the filtering used for full-length reads. To assign V/J genes and CDR3, sequences were annotated using PyIR, a Python wrapper for IgBLAST v1.9, with IMGT germline references. Reads were removed for weak V/J assignments (E-value above 1e-6), missing CDR3, stop codons, out-of-frame junctions, or ambiguous translated residues. V3J clonotypes were defined as sequences sharing an identical inferred V gene, J gene, and CDR3 amino acid sequence. Percentage overlap between repertoires was calculated by dividing the number of shared unique clonotypes by the size of the smaller repertoire. Richness of each repertoire was evaluated using RTK rarefaction, the Chao1 estimator, and Recon v2.1 estimates of unobserved clonotypes. Generation probabilities were computed with OLGA for all TCRbeta clonotypes obtained by the gDNA method from several donors. In its TCRdb copy, this immuneACCESS table keeps in-frame sequences only and misses some clones. Where compared with another copy, unresolved V genes explain less than half of these, and the others have no known cause. D and trimming were read from the DNA, whereas the V and J calls and clone size are those reported in that table. This sample has approximately 82,000 clones in its table, and 62% of those were observed once. Of the sample, over 50% falls within the top ten clones.

Healthy HIV-negative adults with no recently reported acute infections or vaccinations were included as donors. All donors were Caucasian adults living in Nashville, Tennessee, USA. CD8 memory samples consisted of magnetically selected CD45RO+ cells combined with CCR7-negative CD45RA+ effector memory (TemRA) cells. Blood was collected by leukapheresis, and PBMCs were isolated by Ficoll-Histopaque density gradient centrifugation and then cryopreserved in liquid nitrogen vapor phase. Analytical flow cytometry was used to check the purity and quantity of every magnetically sorted T cell population. Each sorted fraction had its genomic DNA isolated and then quantified by UV absorbance on a Nanodrop 2000c. Study-level results and caveats: Pairwise subsampling indicated that sequencing depth was expected to affect the degree of clonotype sharing among donors. Rarefaction of sorted-subset datasets indicated incomplete sequencing despite the large sequencing depth. Naive subsets generally had larger estimated clonotype richness than memory subsets did. Because the study included a small number of donors, the genetic and exposure-history diversity represented was limited. When several donors were compared, the shared fraction of clonotypes was about 5% for naive CD4, less than 4% for naive CD8, 2% to 2.5% for memory CD4, and less than 0.45% for memory CD8. Clonotypes shared by all four sorted-subset donors showed higher generation probabilities than non-shared clonotypes. Only blood was sampled, and tissue TCR repertoires likely differ from those in blood.

Here V drops 0 bases and J drops 0 bases, and the junction holds 5 bases not matched to any gene. Taken from the germline V gene, the CDR1 and CDR2 loops are LGHNA and YSLEER. The CDR3 numbers 18 residues from cysteine through phenylalanine. The only DNA kept is the CDR3, 54 bases in frame from the first base. The sequence was obtained from a man between 25 and 39 years old in good health. The sequencing input was memory CD8+ T cells sorted from blood. In the paper's terms, the cell subset or site label means: CD45RO+ cells pooled with CCR7-negative TemRA cells. This chain is built from TRBV4-3 and TRBJ2-2, and TRBD2 matches 9 of the central bases. The DNA reads TGCGCCAGCAGCCAAGAGAGCGCGGGAGGGGCGAACACCGGGGAGCTGTTTTTT. Its amino acids are CASSQESAGGANTGELFF.